This TCR beta chain was identified in a study of identifying expanded T cells in peripheral blood. Study-wide points: About 1.3 clones differed between technical replicates, versus around 16 and 19 over time. Clone count variance between roughly 2-week samples rose with total template count.

The method was immunoSEQ multiplex PCR; TCRdb's version includes in-frame clones alone and lacks a portion of them. This sample has about 110,000 clones, with roughly 89% found just once. No infections or other immune events were documented during collection. Trimming shortened V by 1 base and J by 1 base, and 12 bases separated the two germline ends. This CDR3 comprises 16 residues. CDR1 SGHDT and CDR2 YYEEEE come from the germline V gene. Of note for this clone: What it binds is not known.

The clonotype comes from a person aged 18-69 years in good health. Sequencing input: blood. V and J are TRBV5-6 and TRBJ1-5; D is possibly TRBD1 (6 bases). The CDR3 DNA sequence: TGTGCCAGCAGCTTGTCGGCAGGGGAGAGCAATCAGCCCCAGCATTTT. Encoded protein: CASSLSAGESNQPQHF.